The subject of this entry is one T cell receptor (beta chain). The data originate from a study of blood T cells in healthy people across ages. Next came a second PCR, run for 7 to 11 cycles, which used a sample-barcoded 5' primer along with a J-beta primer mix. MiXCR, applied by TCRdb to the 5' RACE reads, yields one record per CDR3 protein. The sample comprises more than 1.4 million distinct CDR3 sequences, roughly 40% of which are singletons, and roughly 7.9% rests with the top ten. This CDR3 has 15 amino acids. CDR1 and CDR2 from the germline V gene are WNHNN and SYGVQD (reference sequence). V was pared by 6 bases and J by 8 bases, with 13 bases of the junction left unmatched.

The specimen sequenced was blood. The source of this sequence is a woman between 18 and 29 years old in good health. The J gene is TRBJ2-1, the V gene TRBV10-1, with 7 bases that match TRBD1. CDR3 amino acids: CASSYTGDRGHEQFF. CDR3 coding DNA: TGCGCCAGCAGCTATACAGGGGATCGAGGGCATGAGCAGTTCTTC.